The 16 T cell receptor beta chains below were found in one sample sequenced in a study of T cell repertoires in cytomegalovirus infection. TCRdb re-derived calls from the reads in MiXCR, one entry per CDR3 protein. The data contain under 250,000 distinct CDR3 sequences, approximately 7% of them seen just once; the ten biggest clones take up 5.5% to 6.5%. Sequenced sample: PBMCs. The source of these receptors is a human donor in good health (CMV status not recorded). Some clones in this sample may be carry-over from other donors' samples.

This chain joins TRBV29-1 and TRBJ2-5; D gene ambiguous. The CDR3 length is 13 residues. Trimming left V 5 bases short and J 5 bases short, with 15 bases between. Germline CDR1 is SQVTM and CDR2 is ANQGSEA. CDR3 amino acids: CSVLVVDSETQYF. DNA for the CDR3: TGCAGCGTTCTGGTCGTCGACTCGGAGACCCAGTACTTC.

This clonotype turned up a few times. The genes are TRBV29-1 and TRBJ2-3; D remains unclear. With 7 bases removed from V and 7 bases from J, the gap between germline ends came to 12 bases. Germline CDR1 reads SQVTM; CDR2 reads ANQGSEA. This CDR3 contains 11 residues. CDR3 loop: CSEKIGNTQYF. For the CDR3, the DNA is TGCAGCGAGAAGATTGGGAATACGCAGTATTTT.

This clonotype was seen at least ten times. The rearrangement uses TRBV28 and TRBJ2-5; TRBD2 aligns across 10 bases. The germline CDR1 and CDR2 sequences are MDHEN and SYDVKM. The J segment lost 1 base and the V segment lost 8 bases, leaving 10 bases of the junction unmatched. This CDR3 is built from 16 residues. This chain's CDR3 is CASVRGLAGAQETQYF. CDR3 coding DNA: TGTGCCAGCGTTAGAGGGCTAGCGGGAGCCCAAGAGACCCAGTACTTC.

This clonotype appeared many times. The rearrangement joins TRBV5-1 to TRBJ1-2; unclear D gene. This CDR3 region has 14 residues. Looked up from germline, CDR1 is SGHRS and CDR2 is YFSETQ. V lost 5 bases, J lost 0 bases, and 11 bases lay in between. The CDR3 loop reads CASRRTDANYGYTF. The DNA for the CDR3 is TGCGCCAGCAGGCGGACCGATGCTAACTATGGCTACACCTTC.

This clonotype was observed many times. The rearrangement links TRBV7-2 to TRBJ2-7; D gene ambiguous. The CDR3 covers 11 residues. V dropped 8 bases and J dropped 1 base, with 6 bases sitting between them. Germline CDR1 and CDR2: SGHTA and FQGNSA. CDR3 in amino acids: CASALSYEQYF. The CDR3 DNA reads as TGTGCCAGCGCCCTTTCCTACGAGCAGTACTTC.

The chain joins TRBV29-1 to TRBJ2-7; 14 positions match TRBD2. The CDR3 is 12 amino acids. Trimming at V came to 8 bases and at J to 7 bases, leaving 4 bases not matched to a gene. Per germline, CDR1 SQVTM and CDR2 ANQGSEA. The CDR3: CSTGLAGGEQYF. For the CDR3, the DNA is TGCAGCACCGGACTAGCGGGAGGAGAGCAGTACTTC.

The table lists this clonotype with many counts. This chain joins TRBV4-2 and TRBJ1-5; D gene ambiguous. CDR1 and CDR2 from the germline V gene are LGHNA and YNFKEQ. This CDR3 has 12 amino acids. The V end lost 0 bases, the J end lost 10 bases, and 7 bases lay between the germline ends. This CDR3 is CASSQDESPQHF. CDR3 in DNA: TGTGCCAGCAGCCAAGATGAGTCCCCCCAGCATTTT.

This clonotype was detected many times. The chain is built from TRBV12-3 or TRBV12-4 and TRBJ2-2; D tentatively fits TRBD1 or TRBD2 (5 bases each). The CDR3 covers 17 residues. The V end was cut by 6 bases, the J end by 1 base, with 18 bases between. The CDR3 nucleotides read TGTGCCAGCAGCTCCCTCACCGGGACCGAGAACACCGGGGAGCTGTTTTTT. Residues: CASSSLTGTENTGELFF.

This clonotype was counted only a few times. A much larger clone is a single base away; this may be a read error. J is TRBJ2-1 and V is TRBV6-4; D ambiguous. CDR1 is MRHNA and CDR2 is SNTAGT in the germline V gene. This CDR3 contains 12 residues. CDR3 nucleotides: TGTGCCAACAGTGACTCTGGTGGGGTGCAGTTCTTC. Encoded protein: CANSDSGGVQFF.

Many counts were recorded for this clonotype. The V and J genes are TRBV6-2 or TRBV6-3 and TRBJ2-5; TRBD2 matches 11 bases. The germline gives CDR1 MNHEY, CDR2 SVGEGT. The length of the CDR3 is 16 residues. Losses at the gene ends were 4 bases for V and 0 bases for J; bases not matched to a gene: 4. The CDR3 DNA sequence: TGTGCCAGCAGTTCAGGGACTAGCGGATACCAAGAGACCCAGTACTTC. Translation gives CASSSGTSGYQETQYF.

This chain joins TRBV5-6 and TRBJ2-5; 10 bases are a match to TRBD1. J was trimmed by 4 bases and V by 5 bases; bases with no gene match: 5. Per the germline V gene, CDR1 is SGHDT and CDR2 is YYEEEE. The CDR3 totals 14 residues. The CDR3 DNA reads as TGTGCCAGCAGTTTGACAGGGGGCTTAGAGACCCAGTACTTC. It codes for CASSLTGGLETQYF. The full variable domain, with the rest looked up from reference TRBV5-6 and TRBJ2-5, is DAGVTQSPTHLIKTRGQQVTLRCSPKSGHDTVSWYQQALGQGPQFIFQYYEEEERQRGNFPDRFSGHQFPNYSSELNVNALLLGDSALYLCASSLTGGLETQYFGPGTRLLVL.

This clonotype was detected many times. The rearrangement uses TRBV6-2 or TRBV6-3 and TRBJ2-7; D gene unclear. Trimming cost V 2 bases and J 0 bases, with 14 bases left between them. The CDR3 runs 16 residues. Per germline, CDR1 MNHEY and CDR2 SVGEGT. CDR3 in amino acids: CASSYGVDYSSYEQYF. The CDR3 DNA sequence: TGTGCCAGCAGTTACGGAGTTGATTACAGCTCCTACGAGCAGTACTTC.

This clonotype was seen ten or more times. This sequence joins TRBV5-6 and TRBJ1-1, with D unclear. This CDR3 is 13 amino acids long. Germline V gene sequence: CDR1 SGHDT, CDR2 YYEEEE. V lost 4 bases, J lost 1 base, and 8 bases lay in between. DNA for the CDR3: TGTGCCAGCAGCACCCCCCGGAACACTGAAGCTTTCTTT. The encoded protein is CASSTPRNTEAFF.

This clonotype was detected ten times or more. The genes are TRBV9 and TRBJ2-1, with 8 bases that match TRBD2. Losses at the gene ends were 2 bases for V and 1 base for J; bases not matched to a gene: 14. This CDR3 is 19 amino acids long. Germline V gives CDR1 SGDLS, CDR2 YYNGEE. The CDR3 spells CASSVGIYGGGKSYNEQFF. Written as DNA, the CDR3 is TGTGCCAGCAGCGTGGGGATCTACGGGGGGGGGAAATCCTACAATGAGCAGTTCTTC.

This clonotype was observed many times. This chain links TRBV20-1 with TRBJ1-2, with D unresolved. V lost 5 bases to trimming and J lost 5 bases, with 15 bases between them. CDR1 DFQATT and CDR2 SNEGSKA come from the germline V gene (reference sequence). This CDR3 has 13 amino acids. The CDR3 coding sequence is TGCAGTGCTTTCAATCCCCCCTCTTATGGCTACACCTTC. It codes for CSAFNPPSYGYTF.

The CDR3 region has the DNA TGTGCCAGCAGCTTAGCGCGGGGGGCGAGCTCCTACGAGCAGTACTTC. This encodes CASSLARGASSYEQYF. The chain links TRBV7-9 to TRBJ2-7, with TRBD2 identical over 8 bases. Germline values: CDR1 SEHNR, CDR2 FQNEAQ (reference sequence). The CDR3 loop spans 16 amino acids. V dropped 0 bases and J dropped 0; count of bases not matched to a gene: 4.